Listed here are 20 T cell receptor beta chains from one sample, sequenced in a study of blood T cell repertoires in COVID-19. Method: immunoSEQ multiplex PCR; TCRdb's copy keeps in-frame clones and lacks some. The data show roughly 330,000 clones, with around 90% seen just once and approximately 5% held by the top ten. Sequenced input: PBMCs or T cells enriched from blood (not recorded which). Receptor source: a woman in her 30s who had recovered from COVID-19.

The chain recombines TRBV18 with TRBJ2-6, with unresolved D. Deletions cut 0 bases from V and 1 base from J, with 4 bases between. The germline V gene has CDR1 KGHSH and CDR2 LQKENI. The CDR3 runs to 15 residues. The CDR3 nucleotides are TGTGCCAGCTCACCACCTACTTCTGGGGCCAACGTCCTGACTTTC. Protein product: CASSPPTSGANVLTF. Full variable domain (outside the CDR3, taken from reference TRBV18 and TRBJ2-6): NAGVMQNPRHLVRRRGQEARLRCSPMKGHSHVYWYRQLPEEGLKFMVYLQKENIIDESGMPKERFSAEFPKEGPSILRIQQVVRGDSAAYFCASSPPTSGANVLTFGAGSRLTVL.

The chain recombines TRBV6-5 with TRBJ1-3, with D possibly being TRBD1 (5 bases). Trimming pared 8 bases from V and 4 bases from J, leaving 9 bases between. CDR3 length: 12 amino acids. The germline V gene has CDR1 MNHEY and CDR2 SVGAGI. CDR3 in DNA: TGTGCCAGCGACAGTAAAGGAAACACCATATATTTT. Amino acid sequence: CASDSKGNTIYF.

V usage is TRBV12-5 and J usage is TRBJ2-7; 7 bases match TRBD1. The germline CDR1 and CDR2 sequences are LGHNT and FRNRAP. The length of the CDR3 is 15 residues. V shed 2 bases and J 2 bases; nucleotides not matched to a gene: 6. CDR3 residues: CASGLPRTGTYEQYF. CDR3 DNA: TGTGCTAGTGGTTTGCCGCGGACAGGAACCTACGAGCAGTACTTC.

The chain links TRBV3-1 (or the pseudogene TRBV3-2) to TRBJ1-6; weak D call: TRBD1 (5 bases). The V gene lost 6 bases and the J gene lost 10 bases, with 10 bases spanning the gap. The CDR3 is 12 residues long. Germline values: CDR1 LGHDT, CDR2 YNNKEL (reference sequence). CDR3 residues: CASRDMHSPLHF. The DNA of the CDR3 is TGTGCCAGCAGGGACATGCACTCACCCCTCCACTTT.

V usage is TRBV30 and J usage is TRBJ2-6; D perhaps matches TRBD2 (6 bases). Germline values: CDR1 GTSNPN, CDR2 SVGIG (reference sequence). V was clipped by 3 bases and J by 4 bases, with 10 bases between them. This CDR3 spans 14 amino acids. CDR3 coding DNA: TGTGCCTGGAGGTCGGGGGTAGGGGCCAACGTCCTGACTTTC. Encoded protein: CAWRSGVGANVLTF.

The chain joins TRBV29-1 to TRBJ1-2; TRBD1 matches 9 bases. V was pared by 7 bases and J by 8 bases, with 5 bases of the junction left unmatched. The length of the CDR3 is 11 residues. The V gene's germline CDR1 is SQVTM and CDR2 ANQGSEA. The CDR3 nucleotides read TGCAGCGGGGGACAGGGCGTCGGCTACACCTTC. This gives the protein CSGGQGVGYTF.

This chain links TRBV5-6 with TRBJ1-2; the D gene is possibly TRBD1 (6 bases). The CDR3 has 16 amino acids. CDR1 and CDR2 (germline): SGHDT, YYEEEE. Deletions cut 6 bases from V and 0 bases from J, with 18 bases between. For the CDR3, the DNA is TGTGCCAGCACCCGAATACAGGGCCCTCCTAACTATGGCTACACCTTC. This sequence encodes CASTRIQGPPNYGYTF. Full variable domain (missing parts from reference TRBV5-6 and TRBJ1-2): DAGVTQSPTHLIKTRGQQVTLRCSPKSGHDTVSWYQQALGQGPQFIFQYYEEEERQRGNFPDRFSGHQFPNYSSELNVNALLLGDSALYLCASTRIQGPPNYGYTFGSGTRLTVV.

Concerning this clone: Other DNA variants within this sample encode the same CDR3. The J gene is TRBJ2-3, the V gene TRBV29-1; TRBD1 matches at 7 bases. This CDR3 region has 13 residues. The V gene end was trimmed by 6 bases and the J gene end by 2 bases; junction bases not matched to a gene: 5. The germline V gene has CDR1 SQVTM and CDR2 ANQGSEA. CDR3 residues: CSVQGRVTDTQYF. The CDR3 bases are TGCAGCGTACAGGGGCGAGTCACAGATACGCAGTATTTT.

The CDR3 is CASSPERGTGELFF. The CDR3 DNA follows: TGTGCCAGCAGCCCCGAAAGGGGAACCGGGGAGCTGTTTTTT. This chain uses TRBV4-2 with TRBJ2-2, with a possible D match to TRBD1 (5 bases). Trimming took off 4 bases at V and 5 bases at J, with 11 bases between the two ends. CDR1 is LGHNA and CDR2 is YNFKEQ in the germline V gene. The CDR3 extends over 14 amino acids.

This clone has a handful of counts. This sequence joins TRBV30 and TRBJ2-1; 8 nucleotides agree with TRBD2. Germline CDR1 GTSNPN, CDR2 SVGIG (reference sequence). There are 14 residues in the CDR3. Trimming removed 2 bases from V and 10 bases from J; junction bases left unmatched: 10. The DNA for the CDR3 is TGTGCCTGGAGTCCCCTAGCGGGTACAAGGGAGCAGTTCTTC. This sequence encodes CAWSPLAGTREQFF. The full variable domain, rest sourced from reference TRBV30 and TRBJ2-1, is SQTIHQWPATLVQPVGSPLSLECTVEGTSNPNLYWYRQAAGRGLQLLFYSVGIGQISSEVPQNLSASRPQDRQFILSSKKLLLSDSGFYLCAWSPLAGTREQFFGPGTRLTVL.

This clone was recorded many times. The chain couples TRBV4-1 to TRBJ2-1, with 15 bases identical to TRBD2. With V trimmed by 4 bases and J by 9 bases, 4 bases remained unmatched. Germline CDR1 and CDR2: MGHRA and YSYEKL. The CDR3 runs 15 residues. CDR3 protein: CASSRGLAGGIEQFF. The CDR3 DNA reads TGCGCCAGCAGCCGGGGACTAGCGGGGGGTATTGAGCAGTTCTTC.

This chain links TRBV28 with TRBJ2-1, with TRBD2 identical over 7 bases. The CDR3 contains 16 residues. Looked up from germline, CDR1 is MDHEN and CDR2 is SYDVKM. V shed 2 bases and J 4 bases; nucleotides not matched to a gene: 8. Here the CDR3 DNA reads TGTGCCAGCAGTTTAGGGGGGGTGGTTCTATACAATGAGCAGTTCTTC. It translates to CASSLGGVVLYNEQFF.

The chain combines TRBV2 with TRBJ2-3, with D possibly being TRBD2 (7 bases). The V gene's germline CDR1 is SNHLY and CDR2 FYNNEI. V lost 3 bases and J lost 0, with 13 bases in between. The CDR3 totals 16 residues. The CDR3 protein is CASSEWRGQSTDTQYF. As DNA, the CDR3 is TGTGCCAGCAGTGAGTGGCGGGGGCAGAGCACAGATACGCAGTATTTT.

The chain links TRBV7-2 to TRBJ1-2; 7 positions agree with TRBD1. V lost 1 base to trimming and J lost 3 bases; unmatched junction nucleotides: 5. Germline CDR1 is SGHTA and CDR2 is FQGNSA. This CDR3 is built from 15 residues. CDR3 amino acids: CASSLVTGADYGYTF. DNA for the CDR3: TGTGCCAGCAGCTTAGTAACAGGGGCGGACTATGGCTACACCTTC.

The chain links TRBV27 to TRBJ2-3, with D possibly matching TRBD1 (5 bases). Germline values: CDR1 MNHEY, CDR2 SMNVEV (reference sequence). The CDR3 spans 15 residues. V lost 5 bases and J lost 1, with 13 bases in between. In DNA, the CDR3 is TGTGCCAGCAGTCCCACCGGCAGGGGCACAGATACGCAGTATTTT. Its translation is CASSPTGRGTDTQYF.

The V call is TRBV7-2, the J call TRBJ2-5, with a tentative D call TRBD2 (6 bases). CDR1 and CDR2 (germline): SGHTA, FQGNSA. Trimming left V 2 bases short and J 6 bases short, with 16 bases between. The CDR3 runs 15 residues. In DNA, the CDR3 is TGTGCCAGCAGCTTATATGGGACTGGCGCGAAGACCCAGTACTTC. This gives the protein CASSLYGTGAKTQYF.

The chain employs TRBV6-1 and TRBJ1-1, with D unresolved. Trimming took 5 bases from V and 3 from J, leaving 7 bases between them. Germline V gives CDR1 MNHNS, CDR2 SASEGT. The CDR3 length is 12 residues. The CDR3 bases are TGTGCCAGCAGTTATGAGGACACTGAAGCTTTCTTT. It codes for CASSYEDTEAFF.

The J gene is TRBJ1-2, the V gene TRBV27, with TRBD1 as a possible D gene (5 bases). Germline V gives CDR1 MNHEY, CDR2 SMNVEV (reference sequence). The CDR3 sequence is 15 residues long. Trimming cost V 5 bases and J 3 bases, with 16 bases left between them. The CDR3 DNA sequence: TGTGCCAGCAGTGAGAGGTGGCAGGGCCACTATGGCTACACCTTC. Encoded protein: CASSERWQGHYGYTF.

This clone is a singleton in its sample. The J gene is TRBJ2-3, the V gene TRBV5-8, with D uncertain. The CDR3 spans 12 residues. The germline gives CDR1 SGHTS, CDR2 YDEGEE. V lost 5 bases, J lost 4 bases, and 8 bases lay in between. CDR3 residues: CASRRSADTQYF. CDR3 coding DNA: TGTGCCAGCAGGAGGAGTGCAGATACGCAGTATTTT.

Comments on this clone: Other DNA sequences in this sample translate to the same CDR3. The chain joins TRBV5-1 to TRBJ2-2; D unresolved. This CDR3 has 13 residues. Germline CDR1 SGHRS, CDR2 YFSETQ. Trimming left V 0 bases short and J 4 bases short, with 4 bases between. This chain's CDR3 is CASSLAGTGELFF. DNA of the CDR3: TGCGCCAGCAGCTTGGCGGGCACCGGGGAGCTGTTTTTT.